The 24 T cell receptor beta chains in this list originate from one sample, sequenced in a study of blood T cell repertoires in COVID-19. The protocol was immunoSEQ multiplex PCR, while the TCRdb copy is restricted to in-frame clones and leaves out a portion. The sample comprises 25,000 to 35,000 clones, roughly nine tenths of which are singletons, and about 9.9% rests with the top ten. Material: peripheral blood. These receptors all stem from a human donor in a cohort sampled during active COVID-19.

V gene TRBV5-8 combines with J gene TRBJ1-6; D ambiguous. The V end was cut by 4 bases, the J end by 0 bases, with 14 bases between. Germline loops: CDR1 SGHTS, CDR2 YDEGEE. CDR3 length: 17 residues. Here the CDR3 reads CASSRPPTYSYNSPLHF. The CDR3 DNA reads TGTGCCAGCAGCCGACCCCCGACATACTCCTATAATTCACCCCTCCACTTT.

V is TRBV9 and J is TRBJ2-1, with TRBD1 matching 11 bases. This CDR3 has 16 residues. Germline loops: CDR1 SGDLS, CDR2 YYNGEE. The V segment lost 4 bases and the J segment 5 bases; nucleotides outside the gene matches: 8. In DNA form, the CDR3 reads TGTGCCAGCAGCACCTGGACAGGGGGCAGAAACAATGAGCAGTTCTTC. Amino acid sequence: CASSTWTGGRNNEQFF. The whole variable domain, filled in from reference TRBV9 and TRBJ2-1, reads DSGVTQTPKHLITATGQRVTLRCSPRSGDLSVYWYQQSLDQGLQFLIQYYNGEERAKGNILERFSAQQFPDLHSELNLSSLELGDSALYFCASSTWTGGRNNEQFFGPGTRLTVL.

The chain recombines TRBV4-2 with TRBJ1-2, with 8 nucleotides matching TRBD1. Germline CDR1 and CDR2: LGHNA and YNFKEQ. The J segment lost 2 bases and the V segment lost 0 bases, leaving 5 bases of the junction unmatched. The CDR3 extends over 16 amino acids. This CDR3 reads CASSQERTGKNYGYTF. In nucleotides, the CDR3 is TGTGCCAGCAGCCAAGAGAGGACAGGGAAGAACTATGGCTACACCTTC.

The gene calls are TRBV19 and TRBJ1-5; possibly TRBD1 for D (5 bases). The CDR3 covers 15 residues. From germline, CDR1 is LNHDA and CDR2 SQIVND (reference sequence). The V end was cut by 5 bases, the J end by 6 bases, with 17 bases between. This chain's CDR3 is CASSPWGGVRQPQHF. In nucleotides, the CDR3 is TGTGCCAGTAGTCCATGGGGAGGGGTGCGTCAGCCCCAGCATTTT.

The CDR3 DNA reads as TGTGCCAGCAGCATCAACCGCGGGGCGTCAAACAACTATGGCTACACCTTC. Amino acids: CASSINRGASNNYGYTF. The V and J genes are TRBV5-5 and TRBJ1-2, with D maybe TRBD1 (5 bases). From germline, CDR1 is SGHKS and CDR2 YYEKEE (reference sequence). Trimming shortened V by 4 bases and J by 2 bases, and 21 bases separated the two germline ends. This CDR3 is built from 17 residues.

V usage is TRBV7-8 and J usage is TRBJ2-1; D possibly corresponds to TRBD2 (6 bases). Germline loops: CDR1 SGHVS, CDR2 FQNEAQ. Trimming cost V 6 bases and J 0 bases, with 12 bases left between them. The CDR3 runs to 15 residues. CDR3: CASRAGPSSYNEQFF. CDR3 nucleotides: TGTGCCAGCAGGGCGGGACCAAGCTCCTACAATGAGCAGTTCTTC.

CDR3 coding DNA: TGTGCCAGCAGCTCCGGACTGGGTCAAAGCAATGAGCAGTTCTTC. Residues: CASSSGLGQSNEQFF. The rearrangement uses TRBV7-2 and TRBJ2-1; possibly TRBD2 for D (5 bases). V lost 4 bases, J lost 6 bases, and 16 bases lay in between. The CDR3 runs 15 residues. Germline values: CDR1 SGHTA, CDR2 FQGNSA.

This chain joins TRBV7-9 and TRBJ2-5; 14 bases agree with TRBD2. The CDR3 is 15 residues long. The V and J ends lost 3 bases and 5 bases, in that order; junction bases with no gene match: 2. Germline V lookup: CDR1 SEHNR, CDR2 FQNEAQ (reference sequence). The CDR3 here is CASSLTSGGAETQYF. The CDR3 DNA reads TGTGCCAGCAGCTTGACTAGCGGGGGGGCTGAGACCCAGTACTTC.

The CDR3 sequence is CASSQGGTGQKDTQYF. CDR3 DNA sequence: TGTGCCAGCAGCCAGGGGGGGACAGGGCAGAAAGATACGCAGTATTTT. The gene calls are TRBV4-2 and TRBJ2-3; 9 positions agree with TRBD1. From germline, CDR1 is LGHNA and CDR2 YNFKEQ. Trimming removed 3 bases from V and 5 bases from J; junction bases left unmatched: 9. This CDR3 spans 16 amino acids.

The V call is TRBV12-2, the J call TRBJ2-3; TRBD1 is taken as the D call from the table, unchecked against the DNA. TRBV12-2 counts as a pseudogene. The CDR3 has 16 residues. The DNA of the CDR3 is TGTGCAAGTCGCGCCCGGATTGGGCTATTGGGAGATACGCAGTATTTT. Its protein product is CASRARIGLLGDTQYF.

This clone was recorded only once. The rearrangement links TRBV7-9 to TRBJ1-2; D call uncertain. CDR1 is SEHNR and CDR2 is FQNEAQ in the germline V gene (reference sequence). The V end was cut by 0 bases, the J end by 8 bases, with 10 bases between. The CDR3 length is 13 residues. CDR3 loop: CASSLAGRKGYTF. The CDR3 bases are TGTGCCAGCAGCTTAGCTGGCAGGAAGGGCTACACCTTC.

The chain employs TRBV24-1 and TRBJ1-4; TRBD1 matches at 9 bases. CDR3 length equals 17 residues. Trimming took 6 bases from V and 4 from J; bases not matched to a gene: 11. Germline V gene data show CDR1 as KGHDR and CDR2 as SFDVKD. CDR3 residues: CATSSSKGQGNNEKLFF. For the CDR3, the DNA is TGTGCCACCAGTTCATCTAAAGGACAGGGGAATAATGAAAAACTGTTTTTT.

The V and J genes are TRBV5-1 and TRBJ2-1, with 9 bases fitting TRBD2. The V gene's germline CDR1 is SGHRS and CDR2 YFSETQ. Trimming cost V 2 bases and J 4 bases; bases outside gene matches: 7. The CDR3 is made up of 16 amino acids. The CDR3 DNA follows: TGCGCCAGCAGCTTAGTAGCGGGGGAATCATACAATGAGCAGTTCTTC. It translates to CASSLVAGESYNEQFF.

This clone was detected a few times. This rearrangement joins TRBV4-1 to TRBJ1-5; tentatively, D is TRBD1 (5 bases). V dropped 3 bases and J dropped 2 bases, with 17 bases sitting between them. The CDR3 runs to 17 residues. CDR1 is MGHRA and CDR2 is YSYEKL in the germline V gene. The CDR3, as DNA: TGCGCCAGCAGCCAGACGGAGGGGCGCAGGGGCAATCAGCCCCAGCATTTT. This sequence encodes CASSQTEGRRGNQPQHF.

The rearrangement uses TRBV14 and TRBJ2-7; the D gene is possibly TRBD1 (6 bases). Germline CDR1 is SGHDN and CDR2 is FVKESK. Trimming shortened V by 4 bases and J by 4 bases, and 17 bases separated the two germline ends. The CDR3 spans 15 residues. The CDR3 DNA sequence: TGTGCCAGCAGCCCCCGCGGTACAGGGCTATACGAGCAGTACTTC. Translating it yields CASSPRGTGLYEQYF.

V gene TRBV4-3 combines with J gene TRBJ1-6; 7 nucleotides match TRBD1. In germline, CDR1 is LGHNA, CDR2 YSLEER. The V and J ends lost 0 bases and 8 bases, in that order; junction bases with no gene match: 7. The CDR3 has 16 amino acids. CDR3 amino acids: CASSQDPRGRDSPLHF. The CDR3 region has the DNA TGCGCCAGCAGCCAAGATCCGAGGGGGCGAGATTCACCCCTCCACTTT.

This rearrangement joins TRBV6-7 to TRBJ2-7; 16 nucleotides line up with TRBD2. TRBV6-7 is designated an ORF whose function remains uncertain. The CDR3 spans 18 residues. V lost 4 bases and J lost 3; bases outside the gene matches: 9. The CDR3 nucleotides read TGTGCCAGCAGTTGCCCCGGGACTAGCGGGGGGGCGGGCTACGAGCAGTACTTC. Its translation is CASSCPGTSGGAGYEQYF.

This clone appeared a single time. The V gene is TRBV5-4, the J gene TRBJ1-4, with D possibly being TRBD1 (5 bases). The CDR3 totals 15 residues. The ends were cut back, 0 bases at V and 6 bases at J, with 12 bases in the middle. CDR1 is SGHNT and CDR2 is YYREEE in the germline V gene (reference sequence). The DNA of the CDR3 is TGTGCCAGCAGCTTGGATCAGGGATCGTATGAAAAACTGTTTTTT. Protein: CASSLDQGSYEKLFF.

The chain links TRBV6-5 to TRBJ1-2, with unresolved D. Germline values: CDR1 MNHEY, CDR2 SVGAGI. The CDR3 totals 14 residues. Deletions cut 2 bases from V and 0 bases from J, with 7 bases between. The CDR3 nucleotides read TGTGCCAGCAGTTACGCGGGAGCTAACTATGGCTACACCTTC. Translated, it gives CASSYAGANYGYTF.

The V call is TRBV4-1, the J call TRBJ2-1; a possible D gene is TRBD1 (6 bases). V lost 0 bases and J lost 0, with 12 bases in between. Per the germline V gene, CDR1 is MGHRA and CDR2 is YSYEKL. The CDR3 is 17 residues long. The CDR3 sequence is CASSQEMGAHSYNEQFF. Written as DNA, the CDR3 is TGCGCCAGCAGCCAAGAAATGGGGGCCCACTCCTACAATGAGCAGTTCTTC.

The chain joins TRBV4-2 to TRBJ2-3, with D maybe TRBD1 (5 bases). V lost 1 base and J lost 3, with 11 bases in between. Per the germline V gene, CDR1 is LGHNA and CDR2 is YNFKEQ. The CDR3 runs 15 residues. The CDR3 loop reads CASSQGVPGTDTQYF. The CDR3, as DNA: TGTGCCAGCAGCCAAGGCGTACCAGGGACAGATACGCAGTATTTT.

The chain employs TRBV7-9 and TRBJ2-7, with 7 nucleotides matching TRBD2. The CDR3 extends over 15 amino acids. The germline gives CDR1 SEHNR, CDR2 FQNEAQ (reference sequence). V dropped 6 bases and J dropped 4; count of bases not matched to a gene: 12. CDR3 residues: CASRSERGGAYEQYF. For the CDR3, the DNA is TGTGCCAGCAGAAGTGAGCGGGGCGGGGCGTACGAGCAGTACTTC.

V usage is TRBV5-6 and J usage is TRBJ1-5, with D possibly being TRBD1 (6 bases). The CDR3 length is 15 residues. The germline V gene has CDR1 SGHDT and CDR2 YYEEEE. V was cut by 4 bases and J by 4 bases, with 15 bases left in between. This CDR3 is CASSPRGGRNQPQHF. The CDR3 DNA follows: TGTGCCAGCAGCCCCCGGGGGGGCAGGAATCAGCCCCAGCATTTT.

This chain uses TRBV28 with TRBJ1-1, with D possibly being TRBD1 (6 bases). The length of the CDR3 is 13 residues. The germline V gene encodes CDR1 MDHEN and CDR2 SYDVKM. Trimming pared 6 bases from V and 4 bases from J, leaving 12 bases between. The CDR3 DNA reads TGTGCCAGCAGGTTACAGGGTCTCACTGAAGCTTTCTTT. It is translated as CASRLQGLTEAFF. The variable domain in full, completed from reference TRBV28 and TRBJ1-1, reads DVKVTQSSRYLVKRTGEKVFLECVQDMDHENMFWYRQDPGLGLRLIYFSYDVKMKEKGDIPEGYSVSREKKERFSLILESASTNQTSMYLCASRLQGLTEAFFGQGTRLTVV.